These T cell receptor beta chains were read from a single sample in a study of long-term antiretroviral therapy in people with HIV. Assay used: immunoSEQ multiplex PCR; TCRdb lists only in-frame clones, some missing. The sample holds under 25,000 clones, 75% to 85% seen once. The sequencing here drew on unsorted PBMCs, taken 0.5 years after starting antiretroviral therapy. The receptors here all came from a woman aged 40 to 50 with HIV. The CDR3 runs from the conserved cysteine through the conserved F or W. D genes are given only for firm matches. Rows give clone size only sometimes, using once, few, many, or a class for an expanded clone.

d_call j_call v_call clone_size cdr3_nt cdr3_aa
TRBD2 TRBJ2-7 TRBV4-3 once TGCGCCAGCAGCCCCTCCAACGGGGGGGTACAGTACTTC CASSPSNGGVQYF
. TRBJ2-4 TRBV28 . TGTGCCAGCAGTTTTTTTCGGGCATCAGCCAAAAACATTCAGTACTTC CASSFFRASAKNIQYF
. TRBJ1-2 TRBV29-1 few TGCAGCGTTGGAATGACGGTAGGAGGCTACACCTTC CSVGMTVGGYTF
TRBD2 TRBJ2-3 TRBV27 . TGTGCCAGCAGTAGCCCGACTAGCGGGGTGGTAATAGATACGCAGTATTTT CASSSPTSGVVIDTQYF
. TRBJ2-1 TRBV2 . TGTGCCAGCAGTGAGCCTTACAATGAGCAGTTCTTC CASSEPYNEQFF
TRBD2 TRBJ2-7 TRBV7-2 once TGTGCCAGCAGCCCCCGACTAGCGGGGGGGCGGGAGCAGTACTTC CASSPRLAGGREQYF
. TRBJ2-7 TRBV19 . TGTGCCAGCGGGGAGGGGCGCAGGGGGTCCTACGAGCAGTACTTC CASGEGRRGSYEQYF
. TRBJ1-5 TRBV28 . TGTGCCAGCAGTTTAGGTGCGGGAGATCAGCCCCAGCATTTT CASSLGAGDQPQHF
. TRBJ2-3 TRBV19 . TGTGCCCGGGGAGATACGCAGTATTTT CARGDTQYF
. TRBJ1-1 TRBV6-5 . TGTGCCAGCAGTTCCACCGGGAAGAAGGGGACTGAAGCTTTCTTT CASSSTGKKGTEAFF
TRBD1 TRBJ2-5 TRBV6-5 . TGTGCCAGCAGTTACCAGACAGGGATCACAGAGACCCAGTACTTC CASSYQTGITETQYF
. TRBJ1-5 TRBV6-6 few TGTGCCAGCAGTTACGCCAGGGGCGCGGGGCAGCCCCAGCATTTT CASSYARGAGQPQHF
TRBD1 TRBJ1-4 TRBV28 . TGTGCCAGCAGTGAACAGGGGTTAGGAAAACTGTTTTTT CASSEQGLGKLFF
TRBD2 TRBJ2-5 TRBV14 . TGTGCCAGCAGCCAGGCCACAGCGGGGGAGACCCAGTACTTC CASSQATAGETQYF
. TRBJ2-7 TRBV30 . TGTGCCTGGAGTGGGGGGCTCTACTCCTACGAGCAGTACTTC CAWSGGLYSYEQYF
. TRBJ2-7 TRBV4-1 few TGCGCCAGCAGCCAAGATCAGGACAGCTCCTACGAGCAGTACTTC CASSQDQDSSYEQYF
TRBD2 TRBJ2-3 TRBV9 . TGTGCCAGCAGCCCCAGACTAGCGGGGGGCACAGATACGCAGTATTTT CASSPRLAGGTDTQYF
TRBD1 TRBJ1-2 TRBV6-6 . TGTGCCAGCATCAAGGACAGGGACTATGGCTACACCTTC CASIKDRDYGYTF
TRBD2 TRBJ2-1 TRBV18 . TGTGCCAGCTCACCACCTCTTAGCTCCGGACTAGCGGGATACAATGAGCAGTTCTTC CASSPPLSSGLAGYNEQFF
. TRBJ1-6 TRBV28 once TGTGCCAGCAGTTTATTGGTCCCTCGGCGGCACTATAATTCACCCCTCCACTTT CASSLLVPRRHYNSPLHF
TRBD2 TRBJ2-1 TRBV27 few TGTGCCAGCAGTCCAATAGCGGGGGAGGATGAGCAGTTCTTC CASSPIAGEDEQFF
. TRBJ2-7 TRBV6-5 . TGTGCCAGCAGTTACTCGATCGGGTACGAGCAGTACTTC CASSYSIGYEQYF
. TRBJ1-5 TRBV7-2 few TGTGCCAGCAGCGCAGGCCAAAATCAGCCCCAGCATTTT CASSAGQNQPQHF
. TRBJ2-2 TRBV5-6 . TGTGCCAGCAGCTTGGTCGGGCGGCGCCTGTACGGGGAGCTGTTTTTT CASSLVGRRLYGELFF